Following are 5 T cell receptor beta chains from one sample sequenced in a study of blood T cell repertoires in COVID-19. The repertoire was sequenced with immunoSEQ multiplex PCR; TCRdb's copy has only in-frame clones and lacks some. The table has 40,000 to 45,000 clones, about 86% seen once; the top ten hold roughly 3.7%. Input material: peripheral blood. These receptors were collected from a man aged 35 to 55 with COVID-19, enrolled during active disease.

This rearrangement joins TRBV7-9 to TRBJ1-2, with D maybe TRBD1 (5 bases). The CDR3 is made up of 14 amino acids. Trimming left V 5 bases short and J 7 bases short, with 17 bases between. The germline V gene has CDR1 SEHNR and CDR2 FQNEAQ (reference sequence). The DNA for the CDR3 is TGTGCCAGCAGCCCCTCGGGCAGGGTAGCTGGCTACACCTTC. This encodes CASSPSGRVAGYTF.

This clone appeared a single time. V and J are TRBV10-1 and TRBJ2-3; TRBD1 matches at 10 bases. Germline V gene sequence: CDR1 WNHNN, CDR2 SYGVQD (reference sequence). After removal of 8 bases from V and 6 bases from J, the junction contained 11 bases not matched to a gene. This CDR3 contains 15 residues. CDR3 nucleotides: TGCGCCAGCTCTGCCGGGACAGGGGAATTGGATACGCAGTATTTT. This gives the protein CASSAGTGELDTQYF.

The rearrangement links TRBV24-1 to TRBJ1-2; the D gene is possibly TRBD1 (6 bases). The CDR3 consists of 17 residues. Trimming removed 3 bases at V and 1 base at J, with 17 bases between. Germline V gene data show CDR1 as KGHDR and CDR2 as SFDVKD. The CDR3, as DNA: TGTGCCACCAGTGATCCGGGGGGGGACACCGATAACTATGGCTACACCTTC. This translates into CATSDPGGDTDNYGYTF.

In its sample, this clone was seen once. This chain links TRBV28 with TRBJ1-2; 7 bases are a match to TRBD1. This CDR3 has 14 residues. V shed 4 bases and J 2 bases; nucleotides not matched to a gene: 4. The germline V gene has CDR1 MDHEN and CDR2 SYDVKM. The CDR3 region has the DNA TGTGCCAGCAGTTCGGGACAGACCAACTATGGCTACACCTTC. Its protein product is CASSSGQTNYGYTF.

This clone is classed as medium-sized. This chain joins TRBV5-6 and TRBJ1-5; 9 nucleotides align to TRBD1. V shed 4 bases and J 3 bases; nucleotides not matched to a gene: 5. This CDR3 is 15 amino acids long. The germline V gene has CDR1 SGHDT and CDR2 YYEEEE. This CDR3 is CASSKGQGNNQPQHF. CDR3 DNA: TGTGCCAGCAGCAAGGGACAGGGTAACAATCAGCCCCAGCATTTT.